A single sample gave rise to the 5 T cell receptor delta chains below, sequenced in a study of gamma-delta T cells after stem cell transplantation. TCRdb re-called the RT-PCR reads through CATT. This table has a few thousand delta-chain clones, less than 2% appearing once. Sequencing input: gamma-delta T cells. The receptor source for this set is a human donor. It is not recorded whose cells these are; they may come from a transplant donor.

This clone was counted only a few times. The chain joins TRDV2 to TRDJ1; TRDD3 matches at 12 bases. The CDR3 contains 17 residues. V lost 3 bases to trimming and J lost 2 bases; unmatched junction nucleotides: 9. Germline values: CDR1 GEAIGNYY, CDR2 EKD. CDR3 region: CACDPLLGDTRTDKLIF. CDR3 sequence (DNA): TGTGCCTGTGACCCTTTACTGGGGGATACAAGAACCGATAAACTCATCTTT.

This clone qualifies as medium-sized (0.01 to 0.1%). In the same sample, other DNA sequences code for this CDR3. The gene calls are TRDV2 and TRDJ1, with D perhaps TRDD3 (6 bases). The V and J ends lost 3 bases and 9 bases respectively, with 43 bases between them. Germline CDR1 GEAIGNYY, CDR2 EKD. The CDR3 length is 22 residues. CDR3 sequence: CACDPLLSGAGEYASTGRELIF. CDR3 coding DNA: TGTGCCTGTGACCCGCTTCTCTCCGGCGCTGGGGAGTACGCGTCGACGGGTCGGGAACTCATCTTT.

This clone has more than one count but fewer than ten. The amino acid sequence in TCRdb belongs to a much larger clone and departs from this DNA's translation at residues 5 and 16, likely a sequencing read error; the sequence shown is translated from the DNA. This chain links TRDV2 with TRDJ1; the match to TRDD3 covers 8 bases. The CDR3 length is 17 residues. Per germline, CDR1 GEAIGNYY and CDR2 EKD. CDR3 protein: CACDALSSLTSGDKLTF. The CDR3 DNA is TGTGCCTGTGACGCCCTCTCTTCCCTCACTTCGGGGGATAAACTCACCTTT.

A note on this clone: A read error likely explains why the TCRdb protein, taken from a much larger clone, differs from this DNA's translation at residue 4; the protein shown is translated from the DNA. V usage is TRDV2 and J usage is TRDJ1, with 11 bases identical to TRDD3. Trimming at V came to 6 bases and at J to 0 bases, leaving 14 bases not matched to a gene. CDR3 length: 18 residues. CDR1 and CDR2 (germline): GEAIGNYY, EKD. CDR3 DNA: TGTGCCTGTTACAGTGTACTGGGGGATAAGGGGGACACCGATAAACTCATCTTT. This translates into CACYSVLGDKGDTDKLIF.

Only a few counts were recorded for this clone. The TCRdb protein comes from a much larger clone and disagrees with this DNA's translation at residue 5, likely due to a read error; the protein given here is derived from the DNA. The gene calls are TRDV2 and TRDJ1; the D is unclear. This CDR3 spans 16 amino acids. Trimming stripped 3 bases from V and 3 bases from J, with 19 bases between. Germline V CDR1 and CDR2: GEAIGNYY, EKD. The CDR3 is CACDAVTAMKADKLIF. Here the CDR3 DNA reads TGTGCCTGTGACGCCGTCACAGCGATGAAGGCCGATAAACTCATCTTT.